This T cell receptor (beta chain) was sequenced for a study of blood T cell repertoires in COVID-19. Study overall: The analysed material was cDNA or gDNA that came from T cells, B-cell-depleted T cells, or PBMCs.

V lost 2 bases, J lost 4 bases, and 12 bases lay in between. The CDR3 is 15 residues long. CDR1 KGHDR and CDR2 SFDVKD come from the germline V gene. Original data processing: Nucleated cell counts were estimated from reference gene primer amplification. Some clones are missing from TCRdb's copy, which holds only in-frame ones; the method was immunoSEQ multiplex PCR. V and J calls plus clone size are reproduced from that table; the DNA served to infer D and trimming. The sample comprises more than 110,000 clones, roughly 73% of which are singletons, and roughly 9% rests with the top ten. This clone appeared a few times.

This chain uses TRBV24-1 with TRBJ2-3; D possibly corresponds to TRBD2 (5 bases). The sequencing input was peripheral blood. This TCR derives from a woman between 45 and 65 years old with active or convalescent COVID-19. Here the CDR3 reads CATSDSLLGADTQYF. DNA for the CDR3: TGTGCCACCAGTGATTCTCTATTGGGAGCAGATACGCAGTATTTT.